The following is a TCR beta chain sequence with its context. The clone's antigen remains unknown. Per-base qualities were not stored, and no clone one base away is much larger. Using the deep immunoSEQ assay, TCR CDR3 regions were amplified from genomic DNA by multiplex PCR. For each cell subset, the extracted genomic DNA was distributed evenly across all wells of several immunoSEQ 96-well plates, and each plate served as one replicate. For sorted subsets, approximately 190 ng of genomic DNA, equivalent to some 30,000 T cell genomes, went into each replicate PCR. Purified libraries were measured with a Qubit 3.0 fluorometer, size-checked on a Bioanalyzer 2100, and measured again with the KAPA Library Quantification kit. A separate single-read 150-cycle Illumina NextSeq 550 flow cell was used to sequence each immunoSEQ 96-well plate. The study's own analysis went as follows. Because the immunoSEQ output included only junctional sequences and no quality scores, the filtering could not be the same as the filtering used for full-length reads. Sequences were annotated with PyIR, a Python wrapper for IgBLAST v1.9, and V/J genes and CDR3 were assigned using IMGT germline references. Reads were filtered out if the reads had weak V/J assignments (E-value above 1e-6), no CDR3, stop codons, out-of-frame junctions, or ambiguous translated residues. V3J clonotypes were defined as sequences sharing the same inferred V gene, J gene, and CDR3 amino acid sequence. Percentage overlap between repertoires was computed as shared unique clonotypes divided by the size of the smaller repertoire. Repertoire richness was assessed with RTK rarefaction, the Chao1 estimator, and Recon v2.1 estimates of unobserved clonotypes. For all TCRbeta clonotypes obtained by the gDNA method from a few donors, generation probabilities were computed with OLGA. What TCRdb holds here is the immuneACCESS table cut down to in-frame rearrangements. Part of the clones is not present; checked against another copy, under half of the missing clones reflect an unresolved V gene, and the others are unexplained. The V and J calls and clone size come from that table; D and trimming were worked out from the DNA. Across this sample there are about 600,000 clones, with 95% to 98% seen only once. Of the sample, 0.25% to 0.35% is held by the ten largest clones.

The data derive from a study of shared clonotypes between healthy human individuals (dated by TCRdb to the early 2020s). Notes on the research overall: The cohort included a few men and a couple of women between 18 and 49 years of age. Per donor, three plates each were used for CD4 naive and CD4 memory, two for CD8 naive, and one for CD8 memory. The study deeply sequenced blood TCR repertoires of five healthy adults to estimate repertoire size and the extent of clonotype sharing between individuals. To increase sequencing depth and limit assay-specific biases, different laboratories used diverse techniques to prepare libraries and sequence TCR repertoires. Between about 0.94 and 10 billion PBMCs per donor were obtained by leukapheresis.

CD8 naive samples consisted of CD45RO-negative cells that were positively selected for CCR7, yielding a CD45RA+CCR7+ population without TemRA cells. The donors were healthy, HIV-negative adults who had no recently reported acute infections or vaccinations. Every donor was a Caucasian adult living in Nashville, Tennessee, USA. After blood collection by leukapheresis, PBMCs were isolated using Ficoll-Histopaque density gradient centrifugation and then cryopreserved in the vapor phase of liquid nitrogen. Analytical flow cytometry was used to check the purity and quantity of every magnetically sorted T cell population. Genomic DNA was isolated from every sorted fraction and measured by UV absorbance on a Nanodrop 2000c. Beyond this particular receptor, the publication reports: Because the study included only a small number of donors, the genetic and exposure-history diversity represented was limited. Incomplete sequencing was indicated by rarefaction of sorted-subset datasets, despite the large sequencing depth. Pairwise subsampling indicated that sequencing depth was expected to affect the degree of clonotype sharing among donors. Sampling was restricted to blood, and TCR repertoires in tissue are likely to differ from TCR repertoires in blood. Larger estimated clonotype richness was generally found for naive subsets than for memory subsets. Around 5.4% of naive CD4, more than 3% of naive CD8, 2% to 2.5% of memory CD4, and about 0.4% of memory CD8 clonotypes were shared across several donors. Clonotypes shared by all four sorted-subset donors showed higher generation probabilities than non-shared clonotypes.

The CDR3, from cysteine to phenylalanine, totals 14 residues. Only the CDR3 part of the read is kept: 42 bases, read in frame from the first base. At the junction V is shortened by 5 bases and J by 6 bases; bases outside the gene matches: 5. The CDR1 and CDR2 encoded by the germline V gene are SGHVS and FNYEAQ. Input material: naive CD8+ T cells sorted from blood. The meaning of the sample's cell subset or site label: CD45RA+CCR7+. This clonotype was obtained from a man under 40 in good health. The chain couples TRBV7-6 to TRBJ2-2; 8 junctional bases match TRBD1. For the CDR3, the sequence is CASSHRQGSGELFF. The DNA sequence follows: TGTGCCAGCAGCCACCGACAGGGGTCCGGGGAGCTGTTTTTT.